The entry that follows covers one TCR beta chain sequence. Its antigen is unidentified. The sample is drawn from a study of siplizumab effects on memory and regulatory T cells. General study findings and limits: Naive T cells appeared more varied than memory cells and looked like key alloresponse contributors. With siplizumab, mappable alloreactive CD4+ clones averaged around 65% Treg-derived, versus roughly 25% in controls.

The assay was immunoSEQ multiplex PCR, and TCRdb's table has in-frame clones only and misses some. This sample has under 100,000 clones, with roughly 87% found just once. The V and J ends lost 4 bases and 8 bases respectively, with 15 bases between them. This CDR3 contains 13 residues. Looked up from germline, CDR1 is SGHNT and CDR2 is YYREEE (reference sequence). Sample: Tregs sorted from blood. The TCR comes from a human donor in good health. The gene calls are TRBV5-4 and TRBJ1-2, with D unclear. The chain's CDR3 is CASSVVAGLGYTF. The DNA for the CDR3 is TGTGCCAGCAGCGTAGTGGCCGGGCTCGGCTACACCTTC.